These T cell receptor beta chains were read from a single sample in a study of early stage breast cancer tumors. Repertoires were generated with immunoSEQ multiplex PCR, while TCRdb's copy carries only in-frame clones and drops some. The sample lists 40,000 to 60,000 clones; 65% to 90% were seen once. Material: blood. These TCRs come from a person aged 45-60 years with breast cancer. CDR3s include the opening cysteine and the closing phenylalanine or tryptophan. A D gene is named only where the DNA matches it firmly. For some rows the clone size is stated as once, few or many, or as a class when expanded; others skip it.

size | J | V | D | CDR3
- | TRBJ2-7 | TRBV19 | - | CASSIGLTPYEQYF
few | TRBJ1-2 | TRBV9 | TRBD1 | CASSVTGGAGGYTF
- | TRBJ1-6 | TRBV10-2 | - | CASSEGDSPLHF
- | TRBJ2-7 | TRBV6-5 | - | CASSYSTSDSAYEQYF
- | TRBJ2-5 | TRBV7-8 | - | CASSLVVGAKTQYF
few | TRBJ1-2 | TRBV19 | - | CASTTGSGYTF
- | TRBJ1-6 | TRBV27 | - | CATSDHNSPLHF
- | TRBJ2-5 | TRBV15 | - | CATSRAQETQYF
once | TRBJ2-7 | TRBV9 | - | CASSVDGGQKSYEQYF
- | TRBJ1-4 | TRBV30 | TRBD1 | CAWNRERVRTGSEKLFF
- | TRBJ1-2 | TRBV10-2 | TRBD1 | CASSEDRGSRHTF
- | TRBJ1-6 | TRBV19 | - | CASSVLGGTGNSPLHF
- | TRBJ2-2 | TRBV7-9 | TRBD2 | CASSSGGKVTGELFF
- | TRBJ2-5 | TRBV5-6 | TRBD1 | CASSIGQGYQETQYF
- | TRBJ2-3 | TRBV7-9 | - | CASSLAPGDTQYF
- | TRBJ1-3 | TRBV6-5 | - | CASSYSASGGGTIYF
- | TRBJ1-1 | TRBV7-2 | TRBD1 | CASSTGTGSTEAFF
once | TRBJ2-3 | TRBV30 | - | CAWSVGDTQYF
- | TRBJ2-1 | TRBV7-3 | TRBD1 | CASSSANRTGTQQFF
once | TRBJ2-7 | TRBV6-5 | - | CASSYSTEGGGEQYF
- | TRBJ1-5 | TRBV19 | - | CASSRDNSYSNQPQHF
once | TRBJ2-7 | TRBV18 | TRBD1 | CASSPPGQALYEQYF
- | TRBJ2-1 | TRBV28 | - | CASAGGDEQFF
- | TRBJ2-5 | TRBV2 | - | CASSGDSETQYF
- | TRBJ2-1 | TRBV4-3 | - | CASSQKRDSQPPYNEQFF
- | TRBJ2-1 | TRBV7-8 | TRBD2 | CASSTTSGGGGEQFF
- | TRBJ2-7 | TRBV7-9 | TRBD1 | CASSLVPGTGSYEQYF
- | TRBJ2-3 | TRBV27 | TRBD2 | CASRRLAGGTINTDTQYF
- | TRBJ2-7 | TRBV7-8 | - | CASSLVPEIYEQYF
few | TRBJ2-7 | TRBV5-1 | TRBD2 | CASTSLSGGASEQYF
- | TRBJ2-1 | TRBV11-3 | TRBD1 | CASSSTGVENEQFF
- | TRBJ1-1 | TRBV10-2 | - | CASSDQGQMNTEAFF
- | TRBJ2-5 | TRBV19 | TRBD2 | CASSITLAGARYF
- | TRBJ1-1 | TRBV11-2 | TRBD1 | CASSLARQGTATEAFF
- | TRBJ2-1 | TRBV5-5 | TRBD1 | CASSPGEGATYNEQFF
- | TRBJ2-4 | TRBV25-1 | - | CASRRQSYKNIQYF
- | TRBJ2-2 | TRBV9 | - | CASSVGGSRSGELFF
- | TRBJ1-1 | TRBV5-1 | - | CASSLLGDTEAFF
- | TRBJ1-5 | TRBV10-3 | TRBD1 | CAISEHRGDDQPQHF
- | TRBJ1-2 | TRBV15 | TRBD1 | CATSRSGQGDGYTF
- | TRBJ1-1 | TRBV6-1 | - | CASSRVGTEAFF
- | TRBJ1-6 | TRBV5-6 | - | CASSLRELMSLHF